Listed below are T cell receptor beta chains from one sample, sequenced in a study of blood T cells in healthy people across ages. TCRdb passed the 5' RACE reads through MiXCR, listing each CDR3 protein once. The sample yields 1.5 million to 2 million distinct CDR3 sequences, roughly two fifths seen once. Sequenced material: blood. The receptors come from a human donor in good health. Both conserved end residues are part of each CDR3. Each record gives: V gene, D gene, clone size, CDR3 length, J gene, CDR3 protein, CDR3 DNA. The D gene is left open where the match is weak. Only part of the rows carry a size: once, few, many, or a class if the clone is expanded.

v_call: TRBV6-2/TRBV6-3
d_call: -
clone_size: few
cdr3_length: 12
j_call: TRBJ2-5
cdr3_aa: CASSYGVETQYF
cdr3_nt: TGTGCCAGCAGTTACGGAGTGGAGACCCAGTACTTC

v_call: TRBV5-1
d_call: -
clone_size: few
cdr3_length: 15
j_call: TRBJ1-2
cdr3_aa: CASSFSEAAGYGYTF
cdr3_nt: TGCGCCAGCAGCTTCTCTGAGGCGGCGGGCTATGGCTACACCTTC

v_call: TRBV7-2
d_call: -
clone_size: few
cdr3_length: 13
j_call: TRBJ2-1
cdr3_aa: CASILNSYNEQFF
cdr3_nt: TGTGCCAGCATTTTAAACTCCTACAATGAGCAGTTCTTC

v_call: TRBV9
d_call: TRBD2
clone_size: few
cdr3_length: 19
j_call: TRBJ2-3
cdr3_aa: CASSGGLASSSTSTDTQYF
cdr3_nt: TGTGCCAGCAGTGGTGGACTAGCCTCTTCGTCCACTAGCACAGATACGCAGTATTTT

v_call: TRBV6-6
d_call: -
clone_size: -
cdr3_length: 13
j_call: TRBJ2-2
cdr3_aa: CAGSFLNTGELFF
cdr3_nt: TGTGCCGGCAGTTTTCTGAACACCGGGGAGCTGTTTTTT

v_call: TRBV6-6
d_call: -
clone_size: -
cdr3_length: 15
j_call: TRBJ2-1
cdr3_aa: CASSTPRQRPNEQFF
cdr3_nt: TGTGCCAGCAGCACACCGAGACAGAGACCCAATGAGCAGTTCTTC

v_call: TRBV20-1
d_call: -
clone_size: -
cdr3_length: 14
j_call: TRBJ2-5
cdr3_aa: CSARLEVNGETQYF
cdr3_nt: TGCAGTGCTAGACTAGAGGTGAATGGAGAGACCCAGTACTTC

v_call: TRBV20-1
d_call: -
clone_size: -
cdr3_length: 15
j_call: TRBJ2-1
cdr3_aa: CSAAGWGGSYNEQFF
cdr3_nt: TGCAGTGCCGCGGGGTGGGGAGGCTCCTACAATGAGCAGTTCTTC

v_call: TRBV7-6
d_call: -
clone_size: few
cdr3_length: 14
j_call: TRBJ2-3
cdr3_aa: CASRTQGRTDTQYF
cdr3_nt: TGTGCCAGCAGAACACAGGGTCGCACAGATACGCAGTATTTT

v_call: TRBV12-3/TRBV12-4
d_call: -
clone_size: few
cdr3_length: 16
j_call: TRBJ2-1
cdr3_aa: CASSDPHRGRDNEQFF
cdr3_nt: TGTGCCAGCAGTGACCCCCATCGCGGGCGAGACAATGAGCAGTTCTTC

v_call: TRBV5-6
d_call: -
clone_size: few
cdr3_length: 14
j_call: TRBJ2-3
cdr3_aa: CASSTGPSADTQYF
cdr3_nt: TGTGCCAGCAGCACCGGACCATCGGCAGATACGCAGTATTTT